What follows is one T cell receptor (beta chain) and its context. The antigen remains unidentified. TCRdb independently ran MiXCR on the 5' RACE reads; one entry per CDR3 protein. Of about 110,000 distinct CDR3 sequences in the sample, roughly 19% were seen once. This sample was taken from a study of T-cell memory formation after mild COVID-19. Overall study findings and caveats: In pre-infection memory, a portion of responding clones appeared, which suggested that cross-reactive memory joined.

Trimming cost V 2 bases and J 0 bases, with 8 bases left between them. CDR1 is KGHSH, CDR2 LQKENI, per germline. The CDR3 is 15 residues long. V is TRBV18 and J is TRBJ2-1, with unresolved D. The receptor's source is a man between 18 and 29 years old who had mild COVID-19 (a few samples of this study predate the infection). Cell type and time point are not known. Material: PBMCs or a T cell subset sorted from them (not recorded which). CDR3 nucleotides: TGTGCCAGCTCACCAAGGCTGAACTCCTACAATGAGCAGTTCTTC. The encoded protein is CASSPRLNSYNEQFF.